This record concerns one TCR beta chain sequence. Different DNA sequences within this sample yield the same CDR3. This sample was included in a study of blood T cell repertoires in COVID-19. Study overall: PBMCs, B-cell-depleted T cells, or T cells provided the cDNA or gDNA that made up the material.

Seattle-derived patients entered the study during active infection and were followed longitudinally. The CDR3 covers 15 residues. V lost 0 bases and J lost 3, with 11 bases in between. CDR1 and CDR2 (germline): SGDLS, YYNGEE. Source study methods: Researchers report that nucleated cell counts were estimated from reference gene primer amplification. TCRdb's table, derived via immunoSEQ multiplex PCR, lists solely in-frame clones and lacks some. Clone size and the V and J calls come from that table; the DNA yielded D and trimming. Of 250,000 to 350,000 clones in the sample, roughly 84% were seen once. V and J are TRBV9 and TRBJ2-3; unclear D gene. The clonotype originates from a human donor with COVID-19, enrolled during active disease. The donor label of this sample is uncertain. The specimen sequenced was peripheral blood. CDR3 DNA: TGTGCCAGCAGCGTAGGAGTCGGTCCGACAGATACGCAGTATTTT. Translation: CASSVGVGPTDTQYF. The full variable domain, rest sourced from reference TRBV9 and TRBJ2-3, is DSGVTQTPKHLITATGQRVTLRCSPRSGDLSVYWYQQSLDQGLQFLIQYYNGEERAKGNILERFSAQQFPDLHSELNLSSLELGDSALYFCASSVGVGPTDTQYFGPGTRLTVL.